This T cell receptor (beta chain) was identified in a study of T cell changes during pregnancy in multiple sclerosis. The CDR3 sequence is 14 residues long. V was trimmed by 5 bases and J by 4 bases, leaving 14 bases between them. Looked up from germline, CDR1 is MNHNY and CDR2 is SVGAGI (reference sequence). TCRdb's table, derived via immunoSEQ multiplex PCR, lists solely in-frame clones and lacks some. The sample lists around 70,000 clones; about 90% were seen once. The sequence was obtained from a female donor with multiple sclerosis, enrolled in a pregnancy study. The specimen comprised peripheral blood, sampled in the second trimester of pregnancy. The chain employs TRBV6-6 and TRBJ1-2, with D unclear. CDR3 in amino acids: CASSTKSTVYGYTF. The CDR3 DNA sequence: TGTGCCAGCAGTACCAAGAGCACCGTCTATGGCTACACCTTC.